The clone carrying this TCR beta chain was found a few times. Its target is unknown. Donors sampled were nominally healthy, though unrecorded immune exposures were likely. The record originates from a study of cytomegalovirus exposure and HLA in healthy donors. Primers: 60 Vbeta forward and 13 Jbeta reverse. Clones were read by immunoSEQ multiplex PCR, and TCRdb kept only the in-frame ones, dropping some. The table includes more than 130,000 clones, around 77% detected once. Study-level findings and limits: Later on, analysis showed that most CMV-associated TCR beta chains appeared to be HLA-restricted.

The receptor was isolated from a man aged 25-45 years in good health and CMV-seronegative. The sample comprised PBMCs.

The CDR3 loop is CASSPQGWYSGNTIYF. The CDR3 DNA reads TGTGCCAGCAGTCCGCAGGGGTGGTACTCTGGAAACACCATATATTTT. This sequence joins TRBV27 and TRBJ1-3, with a possible D match to TRBD1 (6 bases). V was clipped by 5 bases and J by 0 bases, with 14 bases between them. The CDR3 length is 16 residues. Germline assignment: CDR1 MNHEY and CDR2 SMNVEV (reference sequence).